The rows below give T cell receptor beta chains drawn from one sample of a study of T cells in Graves' hyperthyroidism and ophthalmopathy. TCRdb reprocessed the multiplex PCR reads via MiXCR and lists one record per CDR3 protein. The table has 300,000 to 350,000 distinct CDR3 sequences, roughly a fifth seen once. The sequenced material came from blood. All receptors derive from a woman aged 45 to 65 with Graves' hyperthyroidism. CDR3s include the opening cysteine and the closing phenylalanine or tryptophan. Fields, in order: J gene, V gene, D gene, clone size, CDR3 length, CDR3 protein, CDR3 DNA. A D gene is named only where the DNA matches it firmly. Only part of the rows carry a size: once, few, many, or a class if the clone is expanded.

>TRBJ2-7|TRBV28|-|-|15
CASSTSWTEGYEQYF
TGTGCCAGCAGTACAAGTTGGACAGAAGGGTACGAGCAGTACTTC
>TRBJ2-7|TRBV11-2|TRBD1|few|14
CASSPDRVGHEQYF
TGTGCCAGCAGCCCAGACAGGGTTGGCCACGAGCAGTACTTC
>TRBJ2-1|TRBV20-1|-|many|15
CSATGLAPTYNEQFF
TGCAGTGCTACCGGGCTAGCGCCAACCTACAATGAGCAGTTCTTC
>TRBJ2-2|TRBV6-4|-|-|18
CASSDLGQTRNPYGELFF
TGTGCCAGCAGTGACCTTGGGCAGACCAGGAACCCATACGGGGAGCTGTTTTTT
>TRBJ2-2|TRBV11-2|TRBD2|many|15
CASSAGLANTGELFF
TGTGCCAGCAGCGCCGGACTAGCGAACACCGGGGAGCTGTTTTTT
>TRBJ2-7|TRBV29-1|-|-|12
CSVEAAASEQYF
TGCAGCGTCGAAGCGGCCGCTAGCGAGCAGTACTTC
>TRBJ2-7|TRBV10-3|TRBD2|many|13
CAISVSGNLEQYF
TGTGCCATCAGTGTTAGCGGGAATCTCGAGCAGTACTTC
>TRBJ2-3|TRBV11-2|-|-|17
CASSLASIEEPTDTQYF
TGTGCCAGCAGCTTAGCATCGATCGAAGAGCCCACAGATACGCAGTATTTT
>TRBJ2-1|TRBV24-1|-|many|15
CATSEPGRDEDEQFF
TGTGCCACCAGTGAGCCCGGCAGGGATGAGGATGAGCAGTTCTTC
>TRBJ2-3|TRBV10-2|TRBD1|-|15
CASIQTGGVTDTQYF
TGCGCCAGCATTCAGACAGGGGGCGTCACAGATACGCAGTATTTT
>TRBJ2-7|TRBV27|TRBD2|many|15
CASSPWTSGTYEQYF
TGTGCCAGCAGTCCTTGGACTAGCGGTACCTACGAGCAGTACTTC
>TRBJ2-3|TRBV29-1|TRBD2|many|12
CSVGGTDYTQYF
TGCAGCGTGGGGGGGACGGACTATACGCAGTATTTT
>TRBJ1-5|TRBV2|-|many|13
CASSDRGSQPQHF
TGTGCCAGCAGTGACAGGGGCTCTCAGCCCCAGCATTTT
>TRBJ1-1|TRBV20-1|TRBD1|many|12
CSADRVNTEAFF
TGCAGTGCCGACAGGGTAAACACTGAAGCTTTCTTT
>TRBJ1-6|TRBV27|-|few|17
CASSHRTPSSYNSPLHF
TGTGCCAGCAGTCACCGGACCCCGAGCTCCTATAATTCACCCCTCCACTTT
>TRBJ2-4|TRBV20-1|-|-|13
CSAKRIAKNIQYF
TGCAGTGCTAAGCGAATAGCCAAAAACATTCAGTACTTC
>TRBJ2-3|TRBV11-2|TRBD2|few|16
CASSFGLAGVGNTQYF
TGTGCCAGCAGCTTTGGACTAGCGGGGGTTGGGAATACGCAGTATTTT
>TRBJ2-2|TRBV6-1|TRBD2|-|15
CASNKKGGEGGELFF
TGTGCCAGCAACAAGAAGGGAGGGGAGGGCGGGGAGCTGTTTTTT
>TRBJ2-7|TRBV20-1|TRBD1|many|14
CSAVDRGHSYEQYF
TGCAGTGCGGTAGACAGGGGGCATAGTTACGAGCAGTACTTC
>TRBJ1-2|TRBV30|-|few|14
CAWSVPMGAGGYTF
TGTGCCTGGAGTGTACCGATGGGGGCCGGGGGCTACACCTTC
>TRBJ2-1|TRBV5-1|TRBD2|few|17
CASSPPASGSSYNEQFF
TGCGCCAGCAGCCCGCCGGCTAGCGGGAGCTCCTACAATGAGCAGTTCTTC
>TRBJ2-5|TRBV20-1|-|-|13
CSARDRGLETQYF
TGCAGTGCTAGAGACAGGGGCCTGGAGACCCAGTACTTC
>TRBJ2-7|TRBV27|-|-|13
CAVGAGAKYEQYF
TGTGCCGTCGGAGCAGGGGCCAAGTACGAGCAGTACTTC
>TRBJ2-1|TRBV18|-|many|13
CASSPQIYNEQFF
TGTGCCAGCTCACCCCAGATTTACAATGAGCAGTTCTTC
>TRBJ2-7|TRBV11-3|-|many|13
CASSSRREYEQYF
TGTGCCAGCAGCTCAAGAAGAGAGTACGAGCAGTACTTC
>TRBJ1-1|TRBV5-1|-|-|14
CASSPAGHYTEAFF
TGCGCCAGCAGCCCTGCAGGGCACTACACTGAAGCTTTCTTT
>TRBJ2-3|TRBV18|-|many|14
CASSPREAADTQYF
TGTGCCAGCTCACCACGAGAGGCGGCAGATACGCAGTATTTT
>TRBJ2-5|TRBV6-1|-|many|14
CASGGREQQETQYF
TGTGCCAGTGGTGGAAGGGAACAACAAGAGACCCAGTACTTC